These 11 T cell receptor beta chains were all obtained from the same sample, sequenced in a study of T cell responses to AZD1222 COVID-19 vaccine. The assay was immunoSEQ multiplex PCR, and TCRdb's table has in-frame clones only and misses some. The table has some 130,000 clones, more than 85% seen once. The sequencing here drew on peripheral blood, taken on day 0 of AZD1222 vaccination. These receptor sequences come from an adult in good health.

The chain uses TRBV5-1 and TRBJ1-3; D is possibly TRBD1 (5 bases). This CDR3 is 15 amino acids long. CDR1 is SGHRS and CDR2 is YFSETQ in the germline V gene. The V end lost 4 bases, the J end lost 1 base, and 12 bases lay between the germline ends. The DNA of the CDR3 is TGCGCCAGCAGCGGCCCCGGGACGTCTGGAAACACCATATATTTT. Protein product: CASSGPGTSGNTIYF.

This clone was picked up one time. The V gene is TRBV7-2, the J gene TRBJ2-2; perhaps TRBD2 as D (6 bases). V was cut by 5 bases and J by 9 bases, with 16 bases left in between. The CDR3 covers 14 residues. CDR1 is SGHTA, CDR2 FQGNSA, per germline. CDR3 sequence: CASSELGEARELFF. The CDR3 region has the DNA TGTGCCAGCAGCGAGCTGGGGGAGGCCAGGGAGCTGTTTTTT.

The chain uses TRBV20-1 and TRBJ2-7, with 7 nucleotides matching TRBD2. The CDR3 runs to 10 residues. J gave up 10 bases and V 3 bases, and 3 bases lay outside the gene matches. Germline CDR1 DFQATT, CDR2 SNEGSKA (reference sequence). The CDR3, as DNA: TGCAGTGCTAGTCGGGAGGCACAGTACTTC. It yields the protein CSASREAQYF.

This sequence joins TRBV5-6 and TRBJ1-1, with 8 bases identical to TRBD1. The ends lost 4 bases at V and 5 bases at J; junction bases unmatched: 13. Germline CDR1 is SGHDT and CDR2 is YYEEEE. CDR3 size: 16 residues. CDR3 sequence (DNA): TGTGCCAGCAGCAGCATTCACAGGGGGTTGGGGACTGAAGCTTTCTTT. It specifies CASSSIHRGLGTEAFF.

The V gene is TRBV7-2, the J gene TRBJ2-3, with 9 bases fitting TRBD1. Unmatched junction bases numbered 9, after V lost 6 bases and J lost 2 bases. Per the germline V gene, CDR1 is SGHTA and CDR2 is FQGNSA. This CDR3 is built from 16 residues. DNA of the CDR3: TGTGCCAGCAGGAAACTGGGGGACAGGGTCACAGATACGCAGTATTTT. Amino acids: CASRKLGDRVTDTQYF.

To note about this clone: Other DNA sequences in this sample translate to the same CDR3. The chain joins TRBV7-9 to TRBJ1-5; a weak D match, TRBD1 (5 bases). The V end lost 1 base, the J end lost 7 bases, and 5 bases lay between the germline ends. There are 12 residues in the CDR3. Per the germline V gene, CDR1 is SEHNR and CDR2 is FQNEAQ (reference sequence). The CDR3 sequence: CASSLEGQPQHF. CDR3 sequence (DNA): TGTGCCAGCAGCTTAGAGGGGCAGCCCCAGCATTTT.

This clone has a single count. The chain has TRBV3-1 (or the pseudogene TRBV3-2) and TRBJ2-1; 7 bases match TRBD1. With 1 base clipped from V and 4 bases from J, the junction kept 4 bases outside the gene matches. Germline V gene data show CDR1 as LGHDT and CDR2 as YNNKEL (reference sequence). This CDR3 spans 15 amino acids. CDR3 bases: TGTGCCAGCAGCCAAGTTCAGGGGGAATACAATGAGCAGTTCTTC. It translates to CASSQVQGEYNEQFF.

This clone was seen a single time. CDR3 nucleotides: TGTGCCTGGAGTGAGGGGATCGCGAACACTGAAGCTTTCTTT. It specifies CAWSEGIANTEAFF. The chain combines TRBV30 with TRBJ1-1; possibly TRBD1 for D (5 bases). The ends were cut back, 1 base at V and 1 base at J, with 10 bases in the middle. Germline CDR1 GTSNPN, CDR2 SVGIG (reference sequence). CDR3 length equals 14 residues.

This sequence joins TRBV5-8 and TRBJ2-4; D may correspond to TRBD1 or TRBD2 (5 bases each). The germline V and J ends were trimmed by 0 bases and 2 bases, with 15 bases remaining between them. The length of the CDR3 is 17 residues. Per the germline V gene, CDR1 is SGHTS and CDR2 is YDEGEE. In DNA form, the CDR3 reads TGTGCCAGCAGCTTGGCGGGGACGGCTATTCCCAAAAACATTCAGTACTTC. Translation gives CASSLAGTAIPKNIQYF. Complete variable domain (other parts from reference TRBV5-8 and TRBJ2-4): EAGVTQSPTHLIKTRGQQATLRCSPISGHTSVYWYQQALGLGLQFLLWYDEGEERNRGNFPPRFSGRQFPNYSSELNVNALELEDSALYLCASSLAGTAIPKNIQYFGAGTRLSVL.

The chain carries TRBV11-3 and TRBJ2-6, with 8 bases that match TRBD2. J lost 8 bases, V lost 6 bases, and 3 bases had no gene match. Germline V gives CDR1 SGHNT, CDR2 YENEEA. This CDR3 is built from 13 residues. In nucleotides, the CDR3 is TGTGCCAGCAGGTCGGGGGGGTCCAACGTCCTGACTTTC. It is translated as CASRSGGSNVLTF.

The rearrangement uses TRBV7-8 and TRBJ2-5; TRBD2 matches 9 bases. CDR1 and CDR2 from the germline V gene are SGHVS and FQNEAQ. The trim removed 5 bases at V and 1 base at J, leaving 14 bases unmatched. CDR3 size: 18 residues. The CDR3 spells CASSARVPGLASQETQYF. CDR3 bases: TGTGCCAGCAGCGCCCGCGTACCGGGACTAGCAAGCCAAGAGACCCAGTACTTC.